This TCR beta chain appears in the sequencing data of a study of glioma-infiltrating T cells. This clonotype was counted at least ten times. Using RNA template, CDR3s of TCR alpha and beta were amplified with iRepertoire arm-PCR. TCRdb independently ran MiXCR on the multiplex PCR reads; one entry per CDR3 protein. The data contain tens of thousands of distinct CDR3 sequences, approximately 42% of them singletons. V was clipped by 3 bases and J by 4 bases, with 12 bases between them. The CDR3 is 14 residues long. Germline CDR1 LGHDT, CDR2 YNNKEL (reference sequence). This receptor was identified in a human donor with low-grade glioma or glioblastoma, undergoing nonglioma brain surgery, or in good health (not recorded which). The rearrangement joins TRBV3-1 to TRBJ1-1, with unresolved D. Sequencing was carried out using glioma tissue, nonneoplastic brain tissue, or PBMCs (not recorded which). CDR3 nucleotide sequence: TGTGCCAGCAGCCATGGCGGGTACGGCACTGAAGCTTTCTTT. Translated: CASSHGGYGTEAFF.